This TCR beta chain is from a study of graft-versus-host responses after intestinal transplantation. Study-wide background: Tacrolimus and steroids were given for 2 to 3 years to all recipients after anti-thymocyte globulin induction.

The data were produced by immunoSEQ multiplex PCR, yet TCRdb's version contains in-frame clones alone and is incomplete. The sample holds 40,000 or so clones, 93% seen once. Germline V gene sequence: CDR1 SGHRS, CDR2 YFSETQ. With V trimmed by 4 bases and J by 4 bases, 5 bases remained unmatched. The CDR3 has 15 amino acids. The genes are TRBV5-1 and TRBJ2-2; 9 bases map to TRBD1. Sequences were derived from PBMCs, sampled nearly 750 days after intestinal transplantation. The TCR comes from a human patient who received an intestinal transplant, so some T cells may come from the graft donor. CDR3 loop: CASSDTTGGTGELFF. CDR3 in DNA: TGCGCCAGCAGCGATACGACAGGGGGCACCGGGGAGCTGTTTTTT.